What follows are 24 T cell receptor beta chains derived from one specimen sequenced in a study of shared clonotypes between healthy human individuals. Sequencing was performed with immunoSEQ multiplex PCR; in TCRdb, only in-frame clones are kept and a portion is missing. The table includes some 2 million clones, approximately 95% detected once. Sequenced: naive CD4+ T cells sorted from blood. The subset is: CD45RA+ positively selected. These TCRs come from a man between 18 and 29 years old in good health.

The chain employs TRBV9 and TRBJ2-7, with D tentatively TRBD1 (6 bases). The V gene lost 4 bases and the J gene lost 6 bases, with 14 bases spanning the gap. The V gene's germline CDR1 is SGDLS and CDR2 YYNGEE. The CDR3 has 13 residues. The chain's CDR3 is CASSPGTPIEQYF. CDR3 nucleotide sequence: TGTGCCAGCAGCCCCGGGACACCCATCGAGCAGTACTTC. The whole variable domain, filled in from reference TRBV9 and TRBJ2-7, reads DSGVTQTPKHLITATGQRVTLRCSPRSGDLSVYWYQQSLDQGLQFLIQYYNGEERAKGNILERFSAQQFPDLHSELNLSSLELGDSALYFCASSPGTPIEQYFGPGTRLTVT.

The chain is built from TRBV10-3 and TRBJ1-1; TRBD1 aligns across 9 bases. CDR3 size: 15 residues. The germline CDR1 and CDR2 sequences are ENHRY and SYGVKD. V gave up 4 bases and J gave up 4 bases; unmatched junction bases: 7. Here the CDR3 reads CAISVSGTGSTEAFF. The DNA of the CDR3 is TGTGCCATCAGTGTCTCCGGGACAGGGAGCACTGAAGCTTTCTTT.

V gene TRBV5-1 combines with J gene TRBJ2-1; 7 bases are a match to TRBD2. The V gene end was trimmed by 4 bases and the J gene end by 8 bases; junction bases not matched to a gene: 12. The CDR3 consists of 15 residues. Germline V gene data show CDR1 as SGHRS and CDR2 as YFSETQ. The CDR3 sequence is CASSPPVGGLDEQFF. CDR3 sequence (DNA): TGCGCCAGCAGCCCCCCAGTGGGAGGGTTAGATGAGCAGTTCTTC.

The chain has TRBV27 and TRBJ2-5; TRBD1 matches at 8 bases. V lost 6 bases to trimming and J lost 2 bases; unmatched junction nucleotides: 11. This CDR3 comprises 16 residues. Germline lookup yields CDR1 MNHEY and CDR2 SMNVEV (reference sequence). CDR3: CASSPLGRQGQETQYF. Written as DNA, the CDR3 is TGTGCCAGCAGCCCTTTAGGCAGACAGGGGCAAGAGACCCAGTACTTC.

The genes are TRBV30 and TRBJ2-7, with D tentatively TRBD1 (5 bases). The V and J ends lost 3 bases and 5 bases respectively, with 14 bases between them. The CDR3 sequence is 13 residues long. CDR1 and CDR2 from the germline V gene are GTSNPN and SVGIG (reference sequence). For the CDR3, the DNA is TGTGCCTGGAGGGGGCAACCCGGCGACGAGCAGTACTTC. Residues: CAWRGQPGDEQYF.

V is TRBV6-6 and J is TRBJ2-7; D remains ambiguous. Germline CDR1 and CDR2: MNHNY and SVGAGI (reference sequence). The CDR3 consists of 12 residues. Trimming removed 6 bases at V and 2 bases at J, with 8 bases between. CDR3 protein: CASSPLAYEQYF. The DNA of the CDR3 is TGTGCCAGCAGCCCCCTGGCCTACGAGCAGTACTTC.

The CDR3 nucleotides read TGTGCCATCAGTGAGAGACAGGCGGCCCCCTACGAGCAGTACTTC. It codes for CAISERQAAPYEQYF. The chain employs TRBV10-3 and TRBJ2-5; a possible D gene is TRBD1 (6 bases). TRBJ2-7 explains the end of the DNA better; the J call may be wrong. Germline CDR1 is ENHRY and CDR2 is SYGVKD. CDR3 size: 15 residues.

CDR3 sequence (DNA): TGTGCCTGGAGTGTAGAGGGTCAGCCCCAGCATTTT. Protein product: CAWSVEGQPQHF. The chain joins TRBV30 to TRBJ1-5; D remains unclear. Germline V gives CDR1 GTSNPN, CDR2 SVGIG (reference sequence). The CDR3 consists of 12 residues. V lost 0 bases and J 6 bases, leaving 6 bases between the germline ends.

This chain links TRBV19 with TRBJ1-2; D not certain. Germline CDR1 LNHDA, CDR2 SQIVND (reference sequence). The CDR3 totals 13 residues. Between the trimmed V and J ends, which lost 10 bases and 0 bases, there was a span of 12 bases. DNA for the CDR3: TGTGCCACCCGGACTCTTCCTAACTATGGCTACACCTTC. Translated: CATRTLPNYGYTF. The whole variable domain, filled in from reference TRBV19 and TRBJ1-2, reads DGGITQSPKYLFRKEGQNVTLSCEQNLNHDAMYWYRQDPGQGLRLIYYSQIVNDFQKGDIAEGYSVSREKKESFPLTVTSAQKNPTAFYLCATRTLPNYGYTFGSGTRLTVV.

CDR3 in amino acids: CASSLKGAYGYTF. The CDR3 coding sequence is TGTGCCAGCAGCTTAAAGGGGGCCTATGGCTACACCTTC. The chain combines TRBV7-9 with TRBJ1-2; 7 nucleotides agree with TRBD1. The CDR3 is 13 residues long. J lost 4 bases, V lost 2 bases, and 1 base had no gene match. The V gene's germline CDR1 is SEHNR and CDR2 FQNEAQ (reference sequence).

This clone was observed once. The chain employs TRBV5-8 and TRBJ2-3; 7 bases align to TRBD1. In germline, CDR1 is SGHTS, CDR2 YDEGEE. Trimming removed 4 bases from V and 2 bases from J; junction bases left unmatched: 10. The CDR3 covers 16 residues. CDR3 region: CASSRTGTVATDTQYF. The CDR3 DNA sequence: TGTGCCAGCAGCCGTACAGGGACAGTAGCCACAGATACGCAGTATTTT. Complete variable domain (other parts from reference TRBV5-8 and TRBJ2-3): EAGVTQSPTHLIKTRGQQATLRCSPISGHTSVYWYQQALGLGLQFLLWYDEGEERNRGNFPPRFSGRQFPNYSSELNVNALELEDSALYLCASSRTGTVATDTQYFGPGTRLTVL.

This chain links TRBV2 with TRBJ2-7; 14 bases match TRBD2. Germline CDR1 and CDR2: SNHLY and FYNNEI. The CDR3 is 16 residues long. Trimming at V came to 5 bases and at J to 6 bases, leaving 9 bases not matched to a gene. The CDR3 is CASSRGLAGVSLEQYF. Here the CDR3 DNA reads TGTGCCAGCAGTAGGGGACTAGCGGGAGTTTCCCTCGAGCAGTACTTC. Together with reference TRBV2 and TRBJ2-7, the CDR3 gives the full variable domain: EPEVTQTPSHQVTQMGQEVILRCVPISNHLYFYWYRQILGQKVEFLVSFYNNEISEKSEIFDDQFSVERPDGSNFTLKIRSTKLEDSAMYFCASSRGLAGVSLEQYFGPGTRLTVT.

In the case of this clone: The sample holds other DNA sequences that translate to the same CDR3. The V call is TRBV19, the J call TRBJ2-7; 12 nucleotides line up with TRBD1. J was trimmed by 4 bases and V by 6 bases; bases with no gene match: 7. Germline V gene lookup returns CDR1 LNHDA and CDR2 SQIVND (reference sequence). This CDR3 contains 15 residues. DNA of the CDR3: TGTGCCAGTAGCGTTCCGGGACAGGGGGCTTACGAGCAGTACTTC. Translating gives CASSVPGQGAYEQYF.

The CDR3, as DNA: TGTGCCAGTAGTCTCCGGGACGGATCAACCTACGAGCAGTACTTC. Encoded protein: CASSLRDGSTYEQYF. The gene calls are TRBV19 and TRBJ2-7; either TRBD1 or TRBD2 may supply D (5 bases each). This CDR3 has 15 amino acids. V lost 5 bases, J lost 2 bases, and 16 bases lay in between. The germline V gene encodes CDR1 LNHDA and CDR2 SQIVND (reference sequence).

This chain connects TRBV9 to TRBJ2-3, with 8 bases identical to TRBD2. V was pared by 0 bases and J by 4 bases, with 4 bases of the junction left unmatched. The germline V gene has CDR1 SGDLS and CDR2 YYNGEE. The CDR3 is 15 amino acids. In DNA, the CDR3 is TGTGCCAGCAGCGTAGCTAGGGGACTAGCAGATACGCAGTATTTT. This gives the protein CASSVARGLADTQYF.

This clone was picked up a small number of times. The chain joins TRBV7-9 to TRBJ1-6; no reliable D call. Looked up from germline, CDR1 is SEHNR and CDR2 is FQNEAQ (reference sequence). Deletions cut 4 bases from V and 3 bases from J, with 13 bases between. This CDR3 is built from 16 residues. The CDR3 DNA reads TGTGCCAGCAGCTCCGCCCAGAGTGTCTATAATTCACCCCTCCACTTT. Translated: CASSSAQSVYNSPLHF. Supplemented by reference TRBV7-9 and TRBJ1-6, the full variable domain reads DTGVSQNPRHKITKRGQNVTFRCDPISEHNRLYWYRQTLGQGPEFLTYFQNEAQLEKSRLLSDRFSAERPKGSFSTLEIQRTEQGDSAMYLCASSSAQSVYNSPLHFGNGTRLTVT.

The chain has TRBV7-9 and TRBJ2-7; maybe TRBD1 (5 bases). The CDR3 loop spans 12 amino acids. Germline values: CDR1 SEHNR, CDR2 FQNEAQ (reference sequence). Trimming cost V 4 bases and J 6 bases, with 10 bases left between them. The CDR3 DNA sequence: TGTGCCAGCAGCTCTCAGGGAATCGAGCAGTACTTC. As protein: CASSSQGIEQYF.

The V and J genes are TRBV19 and TRBJ1-2, with TRBD1 matching 9 bases. The trim removed 3 bases at V and 4 bases at J, leaving 3 bases unmatched. The CDR3 loop spans 14 amino acids. From germline, CDR1 is LNHDA and CDR2 SQIVND (reference sequence). CDR3 residues: CASSMGQGSYGYTF. In nucleotides, the CDR3 is TGTGCCAGTAGTATGGGACAGGGTTCCTATGGCTACACCTTC.

This chain uses TRBV7-8 with TRBJ2-7; TRBD2 might be the D (6 bases). The CDR3 consists of 14 residues. V was trimmed by 0 bases and J by 4 bases, leaving 10 bases between them. The germline V gene encodes CDR1 SGHVS and CDR2 FQNEAQ. The CDR3 nucleotides read TGTGCCAGCAGCTTAGCGGACCGGGGGTACGAGCAGTACTTC. Translated: CASSLADRGYEQYF.

The CDR3 DNA follows: TGTGCCAGCTCACCCTCACATTTTAGCGGTTCCACCGGGGAGCTGTTTTTT. Its protein is CASSPSHFSGSTGELFF. The V gene is TRBV18, the J gene TRBJ2-2, with D possibly TRBD2 on 6 matching bases. V was pared by 3 bases and J by 4 bases, with 18 bases between. The CDR3 has 17 residues. From germline, CDR1 is KGHSH and CDR2 LQKENI.

The chain carries TRBV28 and TRBJ1-6; TRBD1 agrees at 7 bases. The CDR3 extends over 14 amino acids. Germline trimming cut 6 bases from V and 3 bases from J; bases unmatched to any gene: 2. CDR1 and CDR2 from the germline V gene are MDHEN and SYDVKM. CDR3 residues: CASRGQNYNSPLHF. CDR3 nucleotide sequence: TGTGCCAGCAGGGGACAGAACTATAATTCACCCCTCCACTTT.

The chain joins TRBV7-2 to TRBJ2-7; D call uncertain. Trimming removed 2 bases at V and 2 bases at J, with 10 bases between. The CDR3 consists of 14 residues. Germline V gene sequence: CDR1 SGHTA, CDR2 FQGNSA. The CDR3 spells CASSLYAGPYEQYF. The CDR3 DNA sequence: TGTGCCAGCAGCTTATACGCAGGCCCCTACGAGCAGTACTTC.

V is TRBV4-1 and J is TRBJ2-5; D is unclear. Germline V gives CDR1 MGHRA, CDR2 YSYEKL. V was pared by 3 bases and J by 5 bases, with 13 bases between. There are 14 residues in the CDR3. The CDR3 bases are TGCGCCAGCAGCCAGCCGGACCTTGGGGAGACCCAGTACTTC. Amino acids: CASSQPDLGETQYF.

V and J are TRBV19 and TRBJ2-2, with D possibly matching TRBD2 (5 bases). This CDR3 is built from 14 residues. Looked up from germline, CDR1 is LNHDA and CDR2 is SQIVND (reference sequence). The V and J ends lost 7 bases and 9 bases respectively, with 18 bases between them. The CDR3 sequence: CASKRELTGWELFF. CDR3 coding DNA: TGTGCCAGTAAGAGGGAACTCACCGGGTGGGAGCTGTTTTTT.